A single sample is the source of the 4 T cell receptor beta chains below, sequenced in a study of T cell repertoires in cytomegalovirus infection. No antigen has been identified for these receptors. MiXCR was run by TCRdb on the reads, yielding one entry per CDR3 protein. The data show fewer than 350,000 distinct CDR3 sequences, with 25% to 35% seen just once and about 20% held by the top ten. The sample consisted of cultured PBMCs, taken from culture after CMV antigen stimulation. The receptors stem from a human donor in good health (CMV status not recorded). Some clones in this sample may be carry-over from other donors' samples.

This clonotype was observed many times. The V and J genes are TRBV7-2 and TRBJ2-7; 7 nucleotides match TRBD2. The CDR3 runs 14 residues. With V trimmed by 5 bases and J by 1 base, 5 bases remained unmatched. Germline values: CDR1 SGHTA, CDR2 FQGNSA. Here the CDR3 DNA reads TGTGCCAGCAGCCGACTAGCCGTTTCCTACGAGCAGTACTTC. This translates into CASSRLAVSYEQYF.

CDR3 sequence (DNA): TGTGCCAGCTTCCAGGGGGCCGAAGCTTTCTTT. This codes for CASFQGAEAFF. The chain links TRBV19 to TRBJ1-1, with 8 bases matching TRBD1. This CDR3 contains 11 residues. The germline gives CDR1 LNHDA, CDR2 SQIVND (reference sequence). V shed 9 bases, J shed 8 bases, and the junction held 5 bases outside the gene matches. Complete variable domain (other parts from reference TRBV19 and TRBJ1-1): DGGITQSPKYLFRKEGQNVTLSCEQNLNHDAMYWYRQDPGQGLRLIYYSQIVNDFQKGDIAEGYSVSREKKESFPLTVTSAQKNPTAFYLCASFQGAEAFFGQGTRLTVV.

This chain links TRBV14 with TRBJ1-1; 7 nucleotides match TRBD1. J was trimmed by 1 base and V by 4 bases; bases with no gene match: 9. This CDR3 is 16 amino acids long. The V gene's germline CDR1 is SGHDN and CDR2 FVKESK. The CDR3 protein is CASSRKTGAANTEAFF. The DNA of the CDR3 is TGTGCCAGCAGCCGTAAAACAGGGGCCGCGAACACTGAAGCTTTCTTT.

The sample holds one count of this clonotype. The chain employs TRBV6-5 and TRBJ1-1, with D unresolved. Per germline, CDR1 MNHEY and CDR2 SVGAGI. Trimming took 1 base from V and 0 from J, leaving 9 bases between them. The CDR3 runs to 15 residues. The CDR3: CASSYFRDLNTEAFF. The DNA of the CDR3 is TGTGCCAGCAGTTACTTCCGCGATCTGAACACTGAAGCTTTCTTT.